Ten or more counts support the clone carrying this TCR beta chain. V shed 4 bases and J shed 2 bases, with 25 bases lying between them. The germline V gene encodes CDR1 SNHLY and CDR2 FYNNEI. This CDR3 contains 19 residues. TCRdb passed the RT-PCR reads through MiXCR, listing each CDR3 protein once. The data hold more than 150,000 distinct CDR3 sequences, with around a tenth observed a single time. The data were obtained in a study of response to subunit inactivated influenza vaccine. This specimen was non-naive T cells sorted from PBMCs, taken on the day of vaccination. This chain connects TRBV2 to TRBJ2-3, with a tentative D call TRBD2 (5 bases). This receptor was identified in a man aged 45-65 years who received an inactivated influenza vaccine. The CDR3 spells CASSGMSQLAKTLTDTQYF. The CDR3 DNA follows: TGTGCCAGCAGTGGTATGAGTCAGCTAGCAAAGACTCTCACAGATACGCAGTATTTT.